These T cell receptor beta chains were read from a single sample in a study of T-cell reconstitution after alpha-beta-depleted transplantation in children. TCRdb re-derived calls from the PCR reads in MiXCR, one entry per CDR3 protein. The sample holds about 500,000 distinct CDR3 sequences, 32% seen once. Source: PBMCs from the stem cell graft donor, taken from the stem cell graft. These receptors were taken from a human donor who donated a stem cell graft to a child with aplastic anemia. The CDR3 runs from the conserved cysteine through the conserved F or W. The D gene is left open where the match is weak. Size is omitted from some rows. Given values are once, few, many or a class for expanded clones.

J	D	V	size	DNA	CDR3
TRBJ2-7	-	TRBV19	-	TGTGCCAGTAGTGCGAGAGATGCTAGCGAGCAGTACTTC	CASSARDASEQYF
TRBJ2-3	TRBD2	TRBV6-5	-	TGTGCCAGCAGTTTTCGACTATCGACTAGCGGGAGCGATACGCAGTATTTT	CASSFRLSTSGSDTQYF
TRBJ1-5	-	TRBV5-6	few	TGTGCCAGCAGCTTGGGGACTCGAAATCAGCCCCAGCATTTT	CASSLGTRNQPQHF
TRBJ2-7	-	TRBV9	few	TGTGCCAGCAGCGTAGCAGAGCGGACGGCGTCCTACGAGCAGTACTTC	CASSVAERTASYEQYF
TRBJ2-3	TRBD1	TRBV5-6	few	TGTGCCAGCAGCCGTAATACAGGGGGTCCCCCTTACTATAGCACAGATACGCAGTATTTT	CASSRNTGGPPYYSTDTQYF
TRBJ2-7	-	TRBV29-1	few	TGCAGCGTTGTGGGAGGGGGAGGACAGGTCCACGAGCAGTACTTC	CSVVGGGGQVHEQYF
TRBJ2-2	TRBD2	TRBV7-2	-	TGTGCCAGCAGCTTTCGACTAGCGGGAACGGGCGGGGAGCTGTTTTTT	CASSFRLAGTGGELFF
TRBJ2-2	TRBD2	TRBV6-1	-	TGTGCCAGCAGCCGACCTGCGCTAGCGGACTCGACCGGCGGGGAGCTGTTTTTT	CASSRPALADSTGGELFF
TRBJ1-2	TRBD1	TRBV7-6	-	TGTGCCAGCAGCGACCAAGGGGGCCAGGGCTACACCTTC	CASSDQGGQGYTF
TRBJ2-4	-	TRBV12-3/TRBV12-4	-	TGTGCCAGCAGTCCTGGGGTGGGGGCCGCCCCTTACTTC	CASSPGVGAAPYF
TRBJ2-1	TRBD2	TRBV20-1	many	TGCAGTGCTAGAGATCTAGCGGGACCCCCCCACAATGAGCAGTTCTTC	CSARDLAGPPHNEQFF
TRBJ2-3	-	TRBV20-1	-	TGCAGTGCTAGAGATCGGCGGGACTTCACAGATACGCAGTATTTT	CSARDRRDFTDTQYF
TRBJ1-1	-	TRBV7-9	-	TGTGCCAGCAGCTTACAGGGTGTGGCTGAAGCTTTCTTT	CASSLQGVAEAFF
TRBJ1-5	-	TRBV7-9	-	TGTGCCAGCAGCTTAGGATCGGGGAATAGCAATCAGCCCCAGCATTTT	CASSLGSGNSNQPQHF
TRBJ2-1	-	TRBV20-1	few	TGCAGTGCCCAGGGGGCTAGCGGACACTACAATGAGCAGTTCTTC	CSAQGASGHYNEQFF
TRBJ2-7	TRBD2	TRBV5-1	-	TGCGCCAGCAGCCTCCTAGCGGGAGGTGGTCACGAGCAGTACTTC	CASSLLAGGGHEQYF
TRBJ2-3	-	TRBV3-1	few	TGTGCCAGCAGCCAAGGGGCCGGCAGAGGGGCACTGGGCCATACGCAGTATTTT	CASSQGAGRGALGHTQYF